The T cell receptor (beta chain) under discussion was sequenced for a study of CXCR3-negative and CXCR3-positive naive CD8 T cells. The libraries of TRB cDNA were prepared using 5' RACE with UMI labels. TCRdb derives one entry per CDR3 protein from the 5' RACE reads, leaving out DNA. Found here are under 150,000 distinct CDR3 sequences; the top ten clones hold 0.41%. On this clonotype itself: No antigen is known for it.

Each CD8+ T cell subset was sorted in triplicate, 300,000 cells each. The V gene's germline CDR1 is SGHAT and CDR2 FQNNGV. The CDR3 runs 18 residues. Overall study findings and caveats: Most assays used freshly isolated PBMCs, as cryopreservation partially reduced CXCR3. Relative to CXCR3-negative naive cells, CXCR3-positive naive cells had more hydrophobic TRB CDR3s.

The chain carries TRBV11-2 and TRBJ1-1; TCRdb's assignment of TRBD1 cannot be checked, as there is no DNA. The specimen was naive CXCR3+ CD8+ T cells from blood. Documented subset: CD45RO-CCR7+CD27+CD95- naive CD8+ T cells expressing CXCR3 (TNR3+). The receptor comes from a human donor in good health. Some clones in this sample may be carry-over from other donors' samples. The CDR3 is CASSSSWFKKAQNTEAFF.